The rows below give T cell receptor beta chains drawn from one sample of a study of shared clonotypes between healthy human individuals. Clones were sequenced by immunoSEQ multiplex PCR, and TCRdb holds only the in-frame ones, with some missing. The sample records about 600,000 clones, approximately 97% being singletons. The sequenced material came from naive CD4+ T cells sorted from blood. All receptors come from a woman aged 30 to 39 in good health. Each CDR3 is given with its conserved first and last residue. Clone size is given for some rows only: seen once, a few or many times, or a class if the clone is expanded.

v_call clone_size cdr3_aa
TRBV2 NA CASSEQGANTEAFF
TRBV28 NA CASRLGTDYGYTF
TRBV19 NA CASSTQAIGSGNTIYF
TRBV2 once CARSGGGRADTGELFF
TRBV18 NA CASSPPTENTEAFF
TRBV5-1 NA CASSQGSFETQYF
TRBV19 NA CASSPRQGANTEAFF
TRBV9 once CASSVAPTAFPDEQFF
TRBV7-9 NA CASSPSWGTEQFF
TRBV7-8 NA CASSLGSGVETQYF
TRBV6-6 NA CASSYSRRGGDTEAFF
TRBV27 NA CASSPPARQETQYF
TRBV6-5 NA CASQRGVGQPQHF
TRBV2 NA CASSEQGTSTDTQYF
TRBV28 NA CASSLRDRGVARGNTIYF
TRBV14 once CASSPLVGPGELFF
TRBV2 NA CASRRDGGGPQHF
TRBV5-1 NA CASSLDQETQYF
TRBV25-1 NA CASMSPYEQYF
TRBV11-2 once CASSLVGSGNTGELFF
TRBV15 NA CATSSTLGAPNEKLFF
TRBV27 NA CASSLQGAGGTEAFF
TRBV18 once CASSPVETSGYEQYF
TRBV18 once CASSPPSGPQGTGELFF
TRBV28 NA CASSFPSRLAGYYEQYF
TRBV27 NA CASSQQGPGRINYGYTF
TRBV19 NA CASNRGLNSNQPQHF
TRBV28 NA CASSTQGQGDQPQHF
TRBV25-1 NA CASSDPTSGGTDTQYF
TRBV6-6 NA CASSPLGLAGYEQYF
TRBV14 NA CATAMIDRENTEAFF
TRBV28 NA CASSPAVSGNYEQYF
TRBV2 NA CASSPGVGPGKLFF
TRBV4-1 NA CASSQTGTSDYEQFF
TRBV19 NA CASSTGQGVRPQHF
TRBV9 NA CASSGTGVEQFF
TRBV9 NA CASSVTVSGGAYNEQFF
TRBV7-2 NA CASTLGVSYEQYF
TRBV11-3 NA CASSLGLSSYNEQFF
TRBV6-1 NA CASSVTGNGYEQYF
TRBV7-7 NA CASSFASGQGPPEQYF
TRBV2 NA CASSPGGAGYGYTF
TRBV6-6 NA CASSYDGYEQYF
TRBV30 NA CAWSGTGGLNYGYTF
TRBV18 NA CASSPGQADNQPQHF
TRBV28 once CASSYLGLAGGPSYNEQFF
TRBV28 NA CASSGGLAGSYEQYF
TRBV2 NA CATPGQGPSGANVLTF
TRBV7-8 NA CASSLVMRDAPYEQYF
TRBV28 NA CASSSDRRNTEAFF
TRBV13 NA CASSLGTGSGPDTQYF
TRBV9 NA CASSVSLAEETQYF
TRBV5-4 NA CASSLEQEVGETQYF
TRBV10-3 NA CAISVTGAGYGYTF
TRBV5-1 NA CASRMGPNPNRAPEQYF
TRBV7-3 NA CASSFTGTGGYEQYF
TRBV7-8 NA CASSFNLPEYNEQFF
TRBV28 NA CASSGARDEQFF